A selection of T cell receptor beta chains follows, all from one sample in a study of blood T cell repertoires in COVID-19. Assay used: immunoSEQ multiplex PCR; TCRdb lists only in-frame clones, some missing. This sample has 320,000 or so clones, with roughly 85% found just once. Sequencing was performed on PBMCs or T cells enriched from blood (not recorded which). These receptors were collected from a woman aged 25-40 years who had been exposed to COVID-19. CDR3s include the opening cysteine and the closing phenylalanine or tryptophan. The D gene is left open where the match is weak. Only part of the rows carry a size: once, few, many, or a class if the clone is expanded.

v_call	j_call	clone_size	d_call	cdr3_aa	cdr3_nt
TRBV7-8	TRBJ2-1	-	TRBD2	CASSPRDYFTEQFF	TGTGCCAGCAGCCCCCGGGACTATTTCACTGAGCAGTTCTTC
TRBV6-5	TRBJ1-4	-	-	CASSHRESNEKLFF	TGTGCCAGCAGTCACAGGGAGTCTAATGAAAAACTGTTTTTT
TRBV29-1	TRBJ2-1	-	TRBD2	CSVVSSGKPNEQFF	TGCAGCGTTGTATCTAGCGGGAAGCCCAATGAGCAGTTCTTC
TRBV7-9	TRBJ2-4	-	TRBD2	CASSPGLAGGRNIQYF	TGTGCCAGCAGCCCCGGACTAGCGGGAGGCCGAAACATTCAGTACTTC
TRBV6-1	TRBJ2-2	-	TRBD2	CASSEASGRTGELFF	TGTGCCAGCAGTGAAGCTAGCGGGCGCACCGGGGAGCTGTTTTTT
TRBV30	TRBJ2-7	-	-	CAWGPGQNPYEQYF	TGTGCCTGGGGTCCGGGACAAAACCCCTACGAGCAGTACTTC
TRBV29-1	TRBJ2-3	-	TRBD1	CSVANIDRGADTQYF	TGCAGCGTCGCGAACATTGACAGGGGGGCAGATACGCAGTATTTT
TRBV6-6	TRBJ2-7	few	TRBD2	CASSYSGAGEPMGYF	TGTGCCAGCAGTTACTCCGGGGCGGGAGAGCCGATGGGGTACTTC
TRBV9	TRBJ1-2	-	TRBD1	CASSAQKQGGGYTF	TGTGCCAGCAGCGCCCAAAAACAGGGGGGTGGCTACACCTTC
TRBV5-1	TRBJ2-2	-	-	CASRQMNTGELFF	TGCGCCAGCCGACAGATGAACACCGGGGAGCTGTTTTTT
TRBV27	TRBJ1-4	-	-	CASSASGATNEKLFF	TGTGCCAGCAGTGCCTCGGGTGCAACTAATGAAAAACTGTTTTTT
TRBV28	TRBJ2-2	-	-	CASTRVSGELFF	TGTGCCAGCACCCGAGTGTCCGGGGAGCTGTTTTTT
TRBV5-1	TRBJ2-7	-	TRBD1	CASSLGPGQGEVKQYF	TGCGCCAGCAGCTTAGGACCGGGACAGGGGGAGGTGAAGCAGTACTTC
TRBV2	TRBJ2-7	-	-	CASSDGSSDF	TGTGCCAGCAGTGACGGGAGCAGCGACTTC
TRBV10-3	TRBJ1-5	-	TRBD1	CAGGTDPNQPQHF	TGTGCCGGGGGGACAGACCCCAATCAGCCCCAGCATTTT
TRBV19	TRBJ1-1	-	TRBD1	CASSPRTGVDATEAFF	TGTGCCAGTAGTCCACGGACAGGGGTTGACGCCACTGAAGCTTTCTTT
TRBV19	TRBJ1-3	-	-	CAASSGGVSGNTIYF	TGTGCCGCCTCGTCGGGGGGTGTCTCTGGAAACACCATATATTTT
TRBV4-2	TRBJ2-3	-	TRBD2	CASSVQRGGTDTQYF	TGTGCCAGCAGCGTCCAGCGGGGGGGCACAGATACGCAGTATTTT
TRBV3-1/TRBV3-2	TRBJ1-2	-	TRBD1	CASSQPGTANYGYTF	TGTGCCAGCAGCCAACCTGGGACAGCTAACTATGGCTACACCTTC
TRBV28	TRBJ2-3	-	-	CASSSTSSTDTQYF	TGTGCCAGCAGTTCGACTTCTAGCACAGATACGCAGTATTTT
TRBV2	TRBJ1-2	once	-	CASSDRAYGYTF	TGTGCCAGCAGTGACAGGGCGTATGGCTACACCTTC
TRBV6-5	TRBJ2-5	-	-	CATRRGHQETQYF	TGTGCCACCCGACGAGGGCACCAAGAGACCCAGTACTTC